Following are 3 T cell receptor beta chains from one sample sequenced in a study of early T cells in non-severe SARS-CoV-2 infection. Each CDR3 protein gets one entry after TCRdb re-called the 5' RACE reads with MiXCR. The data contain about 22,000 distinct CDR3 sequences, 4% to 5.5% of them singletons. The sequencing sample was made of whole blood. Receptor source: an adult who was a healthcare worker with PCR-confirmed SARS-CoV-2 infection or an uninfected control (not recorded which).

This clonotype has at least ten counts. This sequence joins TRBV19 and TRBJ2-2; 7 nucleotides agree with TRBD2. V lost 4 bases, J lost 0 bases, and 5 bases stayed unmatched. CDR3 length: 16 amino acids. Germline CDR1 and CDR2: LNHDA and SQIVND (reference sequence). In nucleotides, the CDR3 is TGTGCCAGTAGTAAGATGAGCGGGGCGAACACCGGGGAGCTGTTTTTT. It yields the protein CASSKMSGANTGELFF.

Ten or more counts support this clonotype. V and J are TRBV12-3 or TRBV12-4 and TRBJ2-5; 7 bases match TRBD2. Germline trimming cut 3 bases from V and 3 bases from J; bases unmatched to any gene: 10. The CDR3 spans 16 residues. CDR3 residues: CASSFFVGGPEETQYF. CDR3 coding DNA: TGTGCCAGCAGTTTTTTTGTGGGAGGGCCAGAAGAGACCCAGTACTTC.

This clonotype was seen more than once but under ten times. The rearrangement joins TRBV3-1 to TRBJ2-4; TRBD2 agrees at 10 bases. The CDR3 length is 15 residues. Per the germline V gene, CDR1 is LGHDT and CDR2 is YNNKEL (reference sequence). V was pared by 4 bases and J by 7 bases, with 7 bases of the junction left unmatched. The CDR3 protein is CASSLETSGRNIQYF. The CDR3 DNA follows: TGTGCCAGCAGCCTCGAGACTAGCGGGCGCAACATTCAGTACTTC.